The 20 T cell receptor beta chains reported below all come from one sample, sequenced in a study of siplizumab effects on memory and regulatory T cells. Here immunoSEQ multiplex PCR was the method, and the copy in TCRdb shows in-frame clones only, minus some. The sample contains some 110,000 clones, about 93% of which appear only once. The sequenced sample consisted of Tregs sorted from blood. Receptors originate from a human donor in good health.

The chain recombines TRBV5-8 with TRBJ2-1, with unresolved D. Trimming removed 1 base at V and 3 bases at J, with 2 bases between. This CDR3 region has 12 residues. Germline CDR1 SGHTS, CDR2 YDEGEE. CDR3 sequence: CASSLFYNEQFF. DNA of the CDR3: TGTGCCAGCAGCTTGTTCTACAATGAGCAGTTCTTC.

The count of this clone is one. The V and J genes are TRBV2 and TRBJ2-5; 7 positions match TRBD2. This CDR3 spans 13 amino acids. Trimming removed 3 bases from V and 7 bases from J; junction bases left unmatched: 5. Germline-derived CDR1 and CDR2 are SNHLY and FYNNEI. CDR3 region: CASSEGTKWTQYF. CDR3 sequence (DNA): TGTGCCAGCAGTGAGGGGACTAAGTGGACCCAGTACTTC.

The count of this clone is one. CDR3 in DNA: TGCGCCAGCAGCGGGGCGGGGTCTGACGAGCAGTACTTC. This codes for CASSGAGSDEQYF. The rearrangement uses TRBV5-1 and TRBJ2-5, with D perhaps TRBD2 (6 bases). Matching the DNA end better, TRBJ2-7 makes the J call doubtful. Germline lookup yields CDR1 SGHRS and CDR2 YFSETQ. This CDR3 has 13 residues.

This clone was picked up one time. The genes are TRBV7-8 and TRBJ2-4; TRBD1 matches 7 bases. The CDR3 length is 14 residues. Germline trimming cut 4 bases from V and 6 bases from J; bases unmatched to any gene: 6. CDR1 and CDR2 from the germline V gene are SGHVS and FQNEAQ. The DNA for the CDR3 is TGTGCCAGCAGCTACACAGGGGTGGGAAACATTCAGTACTTC. Residues: CASSYTGVGNIQYF. Full variable domain (rest looked up from reference TRBV7-8 and TRBJ2-4): GAGVSQSPRYKVAKRGQDVALRCDPISGHVSLFWYQQALGQGPEFLTYFQNEAQLDKSGLPSDRFFAERPEGSVSTLKIQRTQQEDSAVYLCASSYTGVGNIQYFGAGTRLSVL.

V gene TRBV5-1 combines with J gene TRBJ2-3; D is ambiguous. This CDR3 has 14 residues. From germline, CDR1 is SGHRS and CDR2 YFSETQ. Trimming took 0 bases from V and 3 from J, leaving 8 bases between them. CDR3 residues: CASSLEQVTDTQYF. The CDR3 region has the DNA TGCGCCAGCAGCTTGGAGCAGGTGACAGATACGCAGTATTTT. Full variable domain (missing parts from reference TRBV5-1 and TRBJ2-3): KAGVTQTPRYLIKTRGQQVTLSCSPISGHRSVSWYQQTPGQGLQFLFEYFSETQRNKGNFPGRFSGRQFSNSRSEMNVSTLELGDSALYLCASSLEQVTDTQYFGPGTRLTVL.

The gene calls are TRBV4-2 and TRBJ2-7; D tentatively reads TRBD1 or TRBD2 (5 bases each). The CDR3 sequence is 15 residues long. Germline lookup yields CDR1 LGHNA and CDR2 YNFKEQ. Trimming stripped 1 base from V and 4 bases from J, with 14 bases between. The CDR3 nucleotides are TGTGCCAGCAGCCAAGGACCTGGGGGAGAATACGAGCAGTACTTC. Its translation is CASSQGPGGEYEQYF.

The chain carries TRBV6-1 and TRBJ2-1; D is uncertain. The CDR3 loop spans 13 amino acids. V was shortened by 0 bases and J by 9 bases, with 9 bases between the two germline ends. From germline, CDR1 is MNHNS and CDR2 SASEGT. The CDR3 DNA reads TGTGCCAGCAGTGAAGCTAAGGCATTTGAGCAGTTCTTC. The encoded protein is CASSEAKAFEQFF.

The rearrangement joins TRBV19 to TRBJ2-2; 7 bases align to TRBD1. This CDR3 has 15 residues. The V gene end was trimmed by 1 base and the J gene end by 4 bases; junction bases not matched to a gene: 3. CDR1 LNHDA and CDR2 SQIVND come from the germline V gene (reference sequence). This CDR3 is CASSIVDRVTGELFF. The CDR3 DNA sequence: TGTGCCAGTAGTATAGTTGACAGGGTCACCGGGGAGCTGTTTTTT.

The chain carries TRBV7-6 and TRBJ2-6; 8 nucleotides line up with TRBD2. V shed 5 bases and J 4 bases; nucleotides not matched to a gene: 13. The CDR3 sequence is 18 residues long. From germline, CDR1 is SGHVS and CDR2 FNYEAQ. Written as DNA, the CDR3 is TGTGCCAGCAGCATACGTCCGGGACTAGGGTCGGGGGCCAACGTCCTGACTTTC. Protein: CASSIRPGLGSGANVLTF. Supplemented by reference TRBV7-6 and TRBJ2-6, the full variable domain reads GAGVSQSPRYKVTKRGQDVALRCDPISGHVSLYWYRQALGQGPEFLTYFNYEAQQDKSGLPNDRFSAERPEGSISTLTIQRTEQRDSAMYRCASSIRPGLGSGANVLTFGAGSRLTVL.

The J gene is TRBJ1-5, the V gene TRBV15; no clear D. Trimming cost V 0 bases and J 0 bases, with 6 bases left between them. Germline V gene sequence: CDR1 LNHNV, CDR2 YYDKDF (reference sequence). This CDR3 contains 15 residues. CDR3 nucleotide sequence: TGTGCCACCAGCAGAGATGTGCTTAGCAATCAGCCCCAGCATTTT. The encoded protein is CATSRDVLSNQPQHF.

The V gene is TRBV6-5, the J gene TRBJ2-3; D call uncertain. CDR1 and CDR2 (germline): MNHEY, SVGAGI. V was cut by 2 bases and J by 5 bases, with 8 bases left in between. There are 13 residues in the CDR3. CDR3 in amino acids: CASSYRVRDTQYF. CDR3 nucleotide sequence: TGTGCCAGCAGTTACAGGGTTCGAGATACGCAGTATTTT.

The table lists this clone with a count of one. The chain recombines TRBV4-3 with TRBJ1-2; tentative D call: TRBD1 (5 bases). The CDR3 has 13 residues. V was shortened by 2 bases and J by 4 bases, with 8 bases between the two germline ends. Germline V lookup: CDR1 LGHNA, CDR2 YSLEER. CDR3 nucleotide sequence: TGCGCCAGCAGCCAACTCGACAGCTATGGCTACACCTTC. It is translated as CASSQLDSYGYTF.

The rearrangement links TRBV30 to TRBJ2-7; D is ambiguous. The CDR3 sequence is 11 residues long. Germline assignment: CDR1 GTSNPN and CDR2 SVGIG (reference sequence). V was cut by 3 bases and J by 1 base, with 4 bases left in between. The CDR3 sequence is CAWRVSYEQYF. CDR3 nucleotides: TGTGCCTGGAGGGTTTCCTACGAGCAGTACTTC.

The chain carries TRBV11-2 and TRBJ1-2; no clear D gene. Germline assignment: CDR1 SGHAT and CDR2 FQNNGV. Trimming took 5 bases from V and 4 from J, leaving 14 bases between them. The length of the CDR3 is 14 residues. The CDR3 spells CASSPRHLGYGYTF. Here the CDR3 DNA reads TGTGCCAGCAGCCCTCGCCATTTAGGCTATGGCTACACCTTC.

The V call is TRBV19, the J call TRBJ1-1; D is unclear. The CDR3 has 14 residues. V was pared by 0 bases and J by 7 bases, with 12 bases between. Germline CDR1 reads LNHDA; CDR2 reads SQIVND (reference sequence). In DNA form, the CDR3 reads TGTGCCAGTAGTATAGACGGGCGTACGGGTGAAGCTTTCTTT. This translates into CASSIDGRTGEAFF.

The gene calls are TRBV2 and TRBJ1-5, with 7 bases fitting TRBD1. Germline-derived CDR1 and CDR2 are SNHLY and FYNNEI. Trimming removed 7 bases from V and 6 bases from J; junction bases left unmatched: 15. The CDR3 contains 16 residues. CDR3 residues: CASTEGANRGFQPQHF. The CDR3, as DNA: TGTGCCAGCACCGAGGGGGCCAACCGGGGCTTTCAGCCCCAGCATTTT.

This chain connects TRBV30 to TRBJ1-5; D is unclear. This CDR3 contains 13 residues. Germline CDR1 is GTSNPN and CDR2 is SVGIG (reference sequence). V lost 1 base to trimming and J lost 4 bases, with 8 bases between them. CDR3 sequence reads: CAWSAGGNQPQHF. CDR3 nucleotide sequence: TGTGCCTGGAGTGCTGGAGGGAATCAGCCCCAGCATTTT.

This chain connects TRBV18 to TRBJ2-3; D uncertain. The germline gives CDR1 KGHSH, CDR2 LQKENI. The CDR3 is 13 amino acids. V lost 3 bases, J lost 0 bases, and 4 bases lay in between. CDR3 loop: CASSPQSTDTQYF. DNA of the CDR3: TGTGCCAGCTCACCCCAAAGCACAGATACGCAGTATTTT. Full variable domain (remainder filled in from reference TRBV18 and TRBJ2-3): NAGVMQNPRHLVRRRGQEARLRCSPMKGHSHVYWYRQLPEEGLKFMVYLQKENIIDESGMPKERFSAEFPKEGPSILRIQQVVRGDSAAYFCASSPQSTDTQYFGPGTRLTVL.

The chain has TRBV18 and TRBJ1-1, with 9 bases lining up with TRBD1. Trimming took 4 bases from V and 4 from J; bases not matched to a gene: 7. Germline CDR1 is KGHSH and CDR2 is LQKENI. This CDR3 is 15 amino acids long. The CDR3 region is CASSQRDRVSTEAFF. The CDR3, as DNA: TGTGCCAGCTCACAACGGGACAGGGTTAGCACTGAAGCTTTCTTT.

The genes are TRBV9 and TRBJ2-1; unclear D gene. Germline CDR1 and CDR2: SGDLS and YYNGEE. This CDR3 contains 14 residues. V dropped 4 bases and J dropped 10 bases, with 18 bases sitting between them. CDR3 in amino acids: CASSPRPLLGEQFF. DNA of the CDR3: TGTGCCAGCAGCCCACGCCCCCTCCTAGGGGAGCAGTTCTTC.